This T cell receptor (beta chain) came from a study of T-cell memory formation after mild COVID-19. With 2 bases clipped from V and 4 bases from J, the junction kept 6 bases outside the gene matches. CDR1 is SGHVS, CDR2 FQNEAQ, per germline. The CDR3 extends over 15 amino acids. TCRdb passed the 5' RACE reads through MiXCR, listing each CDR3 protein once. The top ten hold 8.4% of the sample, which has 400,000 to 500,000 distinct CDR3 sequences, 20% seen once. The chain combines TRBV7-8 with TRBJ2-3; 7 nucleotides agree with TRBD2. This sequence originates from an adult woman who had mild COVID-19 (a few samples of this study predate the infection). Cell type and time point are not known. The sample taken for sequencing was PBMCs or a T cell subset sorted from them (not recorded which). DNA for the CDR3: TGTGCCAGCAGCTTATTAAGGGGAGGGGCAGATACGCAGTATTTT. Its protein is CASSLLRGGADTQYF.